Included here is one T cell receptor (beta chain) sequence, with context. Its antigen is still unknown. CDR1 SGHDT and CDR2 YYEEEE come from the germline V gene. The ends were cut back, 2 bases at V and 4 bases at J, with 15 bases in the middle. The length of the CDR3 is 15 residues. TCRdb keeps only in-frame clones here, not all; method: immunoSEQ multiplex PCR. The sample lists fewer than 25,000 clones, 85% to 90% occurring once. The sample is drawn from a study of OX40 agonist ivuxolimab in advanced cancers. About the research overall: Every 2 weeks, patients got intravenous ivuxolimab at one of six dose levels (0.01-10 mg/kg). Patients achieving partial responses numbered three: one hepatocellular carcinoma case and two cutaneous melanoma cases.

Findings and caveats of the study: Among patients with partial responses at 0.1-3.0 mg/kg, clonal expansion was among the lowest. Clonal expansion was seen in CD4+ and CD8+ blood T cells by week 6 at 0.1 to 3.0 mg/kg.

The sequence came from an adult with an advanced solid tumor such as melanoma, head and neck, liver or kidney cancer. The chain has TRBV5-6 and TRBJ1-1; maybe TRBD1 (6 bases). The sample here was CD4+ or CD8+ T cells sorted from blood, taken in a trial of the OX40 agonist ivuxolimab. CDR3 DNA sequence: TGTGCCAGCAGCTTCTCACAGGGTTGGAGCACTGAAGCTTTCTTT. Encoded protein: CASSFSQGWSTEAFF.